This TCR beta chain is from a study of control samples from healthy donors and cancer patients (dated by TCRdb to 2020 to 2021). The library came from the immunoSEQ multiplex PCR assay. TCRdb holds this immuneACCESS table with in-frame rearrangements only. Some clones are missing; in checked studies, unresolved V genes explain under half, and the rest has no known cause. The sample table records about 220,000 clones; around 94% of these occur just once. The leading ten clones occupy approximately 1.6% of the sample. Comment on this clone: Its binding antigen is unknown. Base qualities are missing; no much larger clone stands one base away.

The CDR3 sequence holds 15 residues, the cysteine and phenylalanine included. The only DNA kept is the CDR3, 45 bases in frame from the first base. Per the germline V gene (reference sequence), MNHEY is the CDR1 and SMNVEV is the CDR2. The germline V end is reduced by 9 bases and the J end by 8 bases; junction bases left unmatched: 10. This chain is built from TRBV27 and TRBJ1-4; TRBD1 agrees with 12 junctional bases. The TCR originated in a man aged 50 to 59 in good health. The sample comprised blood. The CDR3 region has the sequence CASCKSGTGGEKLFF. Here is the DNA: TGTGCCAGTTGTAAATCCGGGACAGGGGGCGAAAAACTGTTTTTT.